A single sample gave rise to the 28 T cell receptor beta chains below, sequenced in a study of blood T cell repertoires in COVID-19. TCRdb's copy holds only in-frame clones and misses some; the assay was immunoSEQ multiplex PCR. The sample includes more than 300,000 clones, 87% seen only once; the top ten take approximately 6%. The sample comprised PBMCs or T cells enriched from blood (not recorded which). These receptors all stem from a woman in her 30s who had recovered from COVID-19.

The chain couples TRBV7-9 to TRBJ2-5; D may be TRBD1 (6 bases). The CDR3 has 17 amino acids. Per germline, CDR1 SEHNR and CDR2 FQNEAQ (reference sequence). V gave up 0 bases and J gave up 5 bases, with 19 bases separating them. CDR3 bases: TGTGCCAGCAGCTTAGCGATTAGGGGGTCGGCGCGGGAGACCCAGTACTTC. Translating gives CASSLAIRGSARETQYF.

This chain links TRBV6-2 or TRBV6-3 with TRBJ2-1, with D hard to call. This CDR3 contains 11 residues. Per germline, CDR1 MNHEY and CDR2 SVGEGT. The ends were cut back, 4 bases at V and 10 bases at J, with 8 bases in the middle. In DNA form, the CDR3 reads TGTGCCAGCAGTTCGCGAGTCGAGCAGTTCTTC. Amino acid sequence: CASSSRVEQFF.

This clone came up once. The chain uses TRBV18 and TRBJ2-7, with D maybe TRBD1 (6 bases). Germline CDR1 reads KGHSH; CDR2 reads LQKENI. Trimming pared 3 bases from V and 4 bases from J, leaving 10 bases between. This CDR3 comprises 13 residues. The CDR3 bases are TGTGCCAGCTCACCGGACAGACCTTACGAGCAGTACTTC. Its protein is CASSPDRPYEQYF.

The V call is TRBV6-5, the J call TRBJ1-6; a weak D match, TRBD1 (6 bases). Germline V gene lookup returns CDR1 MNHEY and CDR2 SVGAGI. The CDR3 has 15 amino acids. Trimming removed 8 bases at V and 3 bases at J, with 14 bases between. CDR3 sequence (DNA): TGTGCCAGCCTTGGACAGACAAACTATAATTCACCCCTCCACTTT. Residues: CASLGQTNYNSPLHF.

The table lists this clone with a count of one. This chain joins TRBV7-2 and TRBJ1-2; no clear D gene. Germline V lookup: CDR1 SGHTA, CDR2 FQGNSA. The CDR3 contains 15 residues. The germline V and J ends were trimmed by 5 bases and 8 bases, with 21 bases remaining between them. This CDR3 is CASSLRSGGGSGYTF. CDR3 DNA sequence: TGTGCCAGCAGCCTTAGGTCCGGCGGAGGCAGCGGCTACACCTTC.

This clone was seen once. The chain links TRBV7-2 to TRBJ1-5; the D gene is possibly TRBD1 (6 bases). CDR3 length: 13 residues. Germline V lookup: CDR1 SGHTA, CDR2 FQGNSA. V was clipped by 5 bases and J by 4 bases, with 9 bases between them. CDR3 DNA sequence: TGTGCCAGCAGCGCGCAGGGGAATCAGCCCCAGCATTTT. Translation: CASSAQGNQPQHF.

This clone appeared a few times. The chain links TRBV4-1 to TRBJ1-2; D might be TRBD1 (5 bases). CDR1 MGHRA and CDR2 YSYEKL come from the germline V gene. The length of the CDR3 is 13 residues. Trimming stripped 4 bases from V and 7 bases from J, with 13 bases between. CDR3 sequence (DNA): TGCGCCAGCAGCCCTGGGATCGGGGGTGGCTACACCTTC. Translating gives CASSPGIGGGYTF.

CDR3 coding DNA: TGTGCCAGCAGCAAAACGACAGGGCTCAGTGAAAAACTGTTTTTT. This encodes CASSKTTGLSEKLFF. The genes are TRBV7-9 and TRBJ1-4; 7 nucleotides match TRBD1. The CDR3 spans 15 residues. Trimming removed 5 bases from V and 7 bases from J; junction bases left unmatched: 10. Germline CDR1 reads SEHNR; CDR2 reads FQNEAQ (reference sequence). Using reference TRBV7-9 and TRBJ1-4 for the parts outside the CDR3, the full variable domain is DTGVSQNPRHKITKRGQNVTFRCDPISEHNRLYWYRQTLGQGPEFLTYFQNEAQLEKSRLLSDRFSAERPKGSFSTLEIQRTEQGDSAMYLCASSKTTGLSEKLFFGSGTQLSVL.

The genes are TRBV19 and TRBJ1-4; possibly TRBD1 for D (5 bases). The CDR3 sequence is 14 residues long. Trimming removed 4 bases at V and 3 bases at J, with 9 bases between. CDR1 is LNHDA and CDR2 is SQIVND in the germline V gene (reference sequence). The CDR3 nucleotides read TGTGCCAGTAGTACACGGGGGTCTAATGAAAAACTGTTTTTT. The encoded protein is CASSTRGSNEKLFF.

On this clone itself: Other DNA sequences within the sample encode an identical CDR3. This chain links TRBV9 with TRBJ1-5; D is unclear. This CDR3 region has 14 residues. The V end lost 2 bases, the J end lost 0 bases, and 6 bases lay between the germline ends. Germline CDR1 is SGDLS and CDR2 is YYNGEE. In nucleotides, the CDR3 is TGTGCCAGCAGCGTTGGCACTAGCAATCAGCCCCAGCATTTT. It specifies CASSVGTSNQPQHF.

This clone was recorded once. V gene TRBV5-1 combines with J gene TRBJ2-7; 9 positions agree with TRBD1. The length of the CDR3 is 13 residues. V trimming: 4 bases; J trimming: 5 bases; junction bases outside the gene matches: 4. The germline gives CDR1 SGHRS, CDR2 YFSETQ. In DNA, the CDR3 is TGCGCCAGCAGCGGACAGGGGCGCAACGAGCAGTACTTC. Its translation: CASSGQGRNEQYF. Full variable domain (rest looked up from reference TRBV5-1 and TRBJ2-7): KAGVTQTPRYLIKTRGQQVTLSCSPISGHRSVSWYQQTPGQGLQFLFEYFSETQRNKGNFPGRFSGRQFSNSRSEMNVSTLELGDSALYLCASSGQGRNEQYFGPGTRLTVT.

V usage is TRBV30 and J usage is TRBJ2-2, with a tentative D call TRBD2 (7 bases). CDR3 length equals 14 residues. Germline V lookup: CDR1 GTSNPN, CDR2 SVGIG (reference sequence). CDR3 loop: CASRQGGGTGELFF. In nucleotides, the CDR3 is TGTGCTTCTAGGCAGGGAGGGGGCACCGGGGAGCTGTTTTTT.

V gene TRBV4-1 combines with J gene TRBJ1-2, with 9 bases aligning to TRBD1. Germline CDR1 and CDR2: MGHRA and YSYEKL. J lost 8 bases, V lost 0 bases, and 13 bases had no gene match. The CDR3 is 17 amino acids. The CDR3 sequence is CASSQDHSRQGVGGYTF. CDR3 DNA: TGCGCCAGCAGCCAAGATCATAGCCGACAGGGGGTAGGGGGCTACACCTTC.

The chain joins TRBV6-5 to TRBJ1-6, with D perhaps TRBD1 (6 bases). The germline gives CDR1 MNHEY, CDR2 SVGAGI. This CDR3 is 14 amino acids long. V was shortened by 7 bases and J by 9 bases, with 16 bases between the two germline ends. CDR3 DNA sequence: TGTGCCAGCAAACAGGGATTAGATCCTTCACCCCTCCACTTT. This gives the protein CASKQGLDPSPLHF.

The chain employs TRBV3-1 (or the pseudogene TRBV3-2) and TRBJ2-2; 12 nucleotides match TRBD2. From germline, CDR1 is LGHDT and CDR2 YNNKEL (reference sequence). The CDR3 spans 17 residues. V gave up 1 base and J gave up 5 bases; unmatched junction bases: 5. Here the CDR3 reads CASSQGLAGGRTGELFF. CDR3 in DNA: TGTGCCAGCAGCCAAGGGCTAGCGGGGGGGCGGACCGGGGAGCTGTTTTTT.

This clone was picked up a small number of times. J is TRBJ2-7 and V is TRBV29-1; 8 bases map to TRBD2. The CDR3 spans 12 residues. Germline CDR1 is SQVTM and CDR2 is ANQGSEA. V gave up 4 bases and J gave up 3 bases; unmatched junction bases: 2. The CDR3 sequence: CSVALADYEQYF. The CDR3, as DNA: TGCAGCGTTGCACTAGCGGACTACGAGCAGTACTTC.

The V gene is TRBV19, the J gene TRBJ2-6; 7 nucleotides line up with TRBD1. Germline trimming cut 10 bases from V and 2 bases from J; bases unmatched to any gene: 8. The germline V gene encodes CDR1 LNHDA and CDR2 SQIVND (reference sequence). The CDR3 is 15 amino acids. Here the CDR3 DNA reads TGTGCCACCCTAGACAGGGTACCTGGGGCCAACGTCCTGACTTTC. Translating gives CATLDRVPGANVLTF. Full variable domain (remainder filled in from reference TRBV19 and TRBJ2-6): DGGITQSPKYLFRKEGQNVTLSCEQNLNHDAMYWYRQDPGQGLRLIYYSQIVNDFQKGDIAEGYSVSREKKESFPLTVTSAQKNPTAFYLCATLDRVPGANVLTFGAGSRLTVL.

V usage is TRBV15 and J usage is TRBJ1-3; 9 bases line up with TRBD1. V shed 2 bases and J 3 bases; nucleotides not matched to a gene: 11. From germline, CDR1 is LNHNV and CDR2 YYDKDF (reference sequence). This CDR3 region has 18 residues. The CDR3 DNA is TGTGCCACCAGCAGAAAAATAGGACAGGGGTCGATTGGAAACACCATATATTTT. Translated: CATSRKIGQGSIGNTIYF.

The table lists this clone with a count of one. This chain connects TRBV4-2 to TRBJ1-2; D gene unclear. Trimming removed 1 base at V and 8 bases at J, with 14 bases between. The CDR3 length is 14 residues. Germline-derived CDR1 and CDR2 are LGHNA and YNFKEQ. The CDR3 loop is CASSQVDRLMGYTF. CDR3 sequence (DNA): TGTGCCAGCAGCCAAGTCGACCGACTAATGGGCTACACCTTC.

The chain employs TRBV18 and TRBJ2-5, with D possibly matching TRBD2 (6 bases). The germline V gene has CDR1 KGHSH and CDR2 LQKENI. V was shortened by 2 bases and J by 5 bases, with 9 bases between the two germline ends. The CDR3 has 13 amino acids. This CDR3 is CASSPGGMETQYF. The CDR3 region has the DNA TGTGCCAGCTCACCAGGGGGGATGGAGACCCAGTACTTC.

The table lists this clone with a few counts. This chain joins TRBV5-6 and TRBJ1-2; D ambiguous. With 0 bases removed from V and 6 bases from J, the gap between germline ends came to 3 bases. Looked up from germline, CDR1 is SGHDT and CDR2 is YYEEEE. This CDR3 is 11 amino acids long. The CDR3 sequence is CASSLDNGYTF. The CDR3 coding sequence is TGTGCCAGCAGCTTGGATAATGGCTACACCTTC.

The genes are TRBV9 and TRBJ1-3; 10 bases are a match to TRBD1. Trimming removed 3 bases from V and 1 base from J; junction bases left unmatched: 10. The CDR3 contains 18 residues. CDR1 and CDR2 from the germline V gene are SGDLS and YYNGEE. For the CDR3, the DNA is TGTGCCAGCAGCGCGAAGACAGGGGGCCTCGTATCTGGAAACACCATATATTTT. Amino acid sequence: CASSAKTGGLVSGNTIYF.

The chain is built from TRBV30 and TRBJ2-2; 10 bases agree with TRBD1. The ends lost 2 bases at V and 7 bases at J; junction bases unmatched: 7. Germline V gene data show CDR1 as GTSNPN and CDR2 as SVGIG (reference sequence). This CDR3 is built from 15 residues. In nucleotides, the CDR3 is TGTGCCTGGAGTACGAGACAGGGGGCAGGCGGGGAGCTGTTTTTT. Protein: CAWSTRQGAGGELFF.

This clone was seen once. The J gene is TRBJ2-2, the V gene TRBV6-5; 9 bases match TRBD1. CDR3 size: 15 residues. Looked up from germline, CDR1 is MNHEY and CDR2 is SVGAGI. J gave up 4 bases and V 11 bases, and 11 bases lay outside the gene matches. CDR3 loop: CASRTGQGVTGELFF. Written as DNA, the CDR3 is TGTGCCTCTCGGACGGGACAGGGCGTCACCGGGGAGCTGTTTTTT.

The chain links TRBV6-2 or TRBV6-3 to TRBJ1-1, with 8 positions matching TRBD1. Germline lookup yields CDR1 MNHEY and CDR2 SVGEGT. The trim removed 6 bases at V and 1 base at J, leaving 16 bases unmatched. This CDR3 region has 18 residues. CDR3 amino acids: CASSRSLLQGAPNTEAFF. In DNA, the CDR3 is TGTGCCAGCAGCCGATCGTTGCTTCAGGGGGCTCCGAACACTGAAGCTTTCTTT.

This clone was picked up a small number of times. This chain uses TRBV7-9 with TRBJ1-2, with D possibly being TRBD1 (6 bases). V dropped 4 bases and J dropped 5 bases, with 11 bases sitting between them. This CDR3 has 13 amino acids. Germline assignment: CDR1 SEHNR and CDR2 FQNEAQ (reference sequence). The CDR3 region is CASSSGTQYGYTF. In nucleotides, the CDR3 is TGTGCCAGCAGCTCCGGGACACAATATGGCTACACCTTC.

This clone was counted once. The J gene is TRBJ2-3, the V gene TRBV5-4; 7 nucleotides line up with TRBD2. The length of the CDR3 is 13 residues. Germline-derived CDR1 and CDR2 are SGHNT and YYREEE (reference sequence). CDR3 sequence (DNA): TGTGTCAGGCGTGGGAGGGAGCAGGATACGCAGTATTTT. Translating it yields CVRRGREQDTQYF.

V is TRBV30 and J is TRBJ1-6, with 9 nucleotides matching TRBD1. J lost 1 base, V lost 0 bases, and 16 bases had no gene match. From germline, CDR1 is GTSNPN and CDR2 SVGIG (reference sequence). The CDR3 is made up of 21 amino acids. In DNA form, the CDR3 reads TGTGCCTGGAGTGTGGAAAGAACAGCAGGACAGGGGATTTCCTATAATTCACCCCTCCACTTT. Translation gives CAWSVERTAGQGISYNSPLHF.